The following is a T cell receptor (beta chain) sequence with its context. Germline V gene sequence: CDR1 KGHSH, CDR2 LQKENI. The trim removed 6 bases at V and 4 bases at J, leaving 6 bases unmatched. The length of the CDR3 is 14 residues. The sample comes from a study of CD8+ T cells in alopecia areata. Stated treatment: oral pan-JAK inhibitor, 5-10 mg twice daily. Investigators isolated RNA and reverse transcribed it into cDNA to act as the sequencing template. Profiling relied on immunoSEQ multiplex PCR, and the TCRdb table lists in-frame clones only, not all of them. Of some 170,000 clones detected, about 54% appear once; the ten largest clones hold 15% to 20%.

The rearrangement links TRBV18 to TRBJ2-5; TRBD1 agrees at 9 bases. The material was CD4+ T cells sorted from blood, obtained at approximately week 60, from a patient treated with tofacitinib. The sequence came from a human donor with alopecia areata. DNA for the CDR3: TGTGCCAGCTCGGCCGGGACAGGGTCAGAGACCCAGTACTTC. Its protein is CASSAGTGSETQYF.